This paragraph reports one TCR beta chain. The data stem from a study of PD-1 blockade in classical Hodgkin lymphoma. Every patient experienced relapse after autologous stem cell transplantation, and brentuximab vedotin exposure varied. The method was immunoSEQ multiplex PCR; TCRdb's version includes in-frame clones alone and lacks a portion of them. The data hold around 35,000 clones, with around 90% observed a single time. From germline, CDR1 is MGHDK and CDR2 SYGVNS. The CDR3 has 15 amino acids. Trimming removed 3 bases from V and 8 bases from J, with 17 bases in between. This receptor was obtained from a human donor with classical Hodgkin lymphoma. This chain uses TRBV25-1 with TRBJ2-1, with a possible D match to TRBD2 (6 bases). Sequenced material: peripheral blood mononuclear cells (PBMCs), taken before the second cycle of nivolumab. CDR3 in amino acids: CASSDPKRRGDEQFF. DNA of the CDR3: TGTGCCAGCAGTGATCCAAAGCGGAGGGGTGATGAGCAGTTCTTC.